This T cell receptor (beta chain) derives from a study of T cells after posttransplantation cyclophosphamide. Study outcomes and limitations: Later blood repertoires were often dominated by clones from the donor CD8+ memory compartment. Skin or GI-infiltrating T cells shared few TRB sequences with blood. After PTCy, TRB diversity resembled that of CNI/methotrexate controls.

Notes on this clone: Its antigen remains unknown.

TCRdb's table, derived via immunoSEQ multiplex PCR, lists solely in-frame clones and lacks some. The sample carries some 5,400 clones, 85% to 95% recorded once. Germline V gene lookup returns CDR1 LNHDA and CDR2 SQIVND (reference sequence). J gave up 5 bases and V 6 bases, and 10 bases lay outside the gene matches. The CDR3 is made up of 15 amino acids. This chain uses TRBV19 with TRBJ1-5; TRBD1 matches at 7 bases. The sequenced material came from CD4+ T cells sorted from bone marrow. This receptor was taken from a woman aged 60-75 years in good health, CMV-negative, and a related stem cell transplant donor. The CDR3 here is CASSPQGRSDQPQHF. In DNA, the CDR3 is TGTGCCAGTAGCCCACAGGGGCGGTCGGATCAGCCCCAGCATTTT.